This T cell receptor beta chain was captured by sequencing in a study of cytomegalovirus exposure and HLA in healthy donors. Study as a whole: Falling in the Caucasian-associated ancestry cluster were roughly 86% of under 450 genotyped donors.

Findings of the study overall: In vitro checks showed that three CMV-associated chains really do target CMV antigens.

The V gene end was trimmed by 5 bases and the J gene end by 4 bases; junction bases not matched to a gene: 5. The CDR3 has 14 amino acids. Per the germline V gene, CDR1 is MNHEY and CDR2 is SMNVEV (reference sequence). PCR used 60 Vbeta primers and 13 Jbeta primers. The assay was immunoSEQ multiplex PCR, and TCRdb's table has in-frame clones only and misses some. The table has 72,000 or so clones, around 72% seen once. This clone appeared once. Its antigen is unidentified. This sequence was found in a woman aged 25 to 39 in good health and CMV-seropositive. The sequenced sample was PBMCs. The rearrangement links TRBV27 to TRBJ1-2, with TRBD1 matching over 9 bases. The CDR3 here is CASSGTGPSYGYTF. In DNA form, the CDR3 reads TGTGCCAGCAGTGGGACAGGGCCGAGCTATGGCTACACCTTC.